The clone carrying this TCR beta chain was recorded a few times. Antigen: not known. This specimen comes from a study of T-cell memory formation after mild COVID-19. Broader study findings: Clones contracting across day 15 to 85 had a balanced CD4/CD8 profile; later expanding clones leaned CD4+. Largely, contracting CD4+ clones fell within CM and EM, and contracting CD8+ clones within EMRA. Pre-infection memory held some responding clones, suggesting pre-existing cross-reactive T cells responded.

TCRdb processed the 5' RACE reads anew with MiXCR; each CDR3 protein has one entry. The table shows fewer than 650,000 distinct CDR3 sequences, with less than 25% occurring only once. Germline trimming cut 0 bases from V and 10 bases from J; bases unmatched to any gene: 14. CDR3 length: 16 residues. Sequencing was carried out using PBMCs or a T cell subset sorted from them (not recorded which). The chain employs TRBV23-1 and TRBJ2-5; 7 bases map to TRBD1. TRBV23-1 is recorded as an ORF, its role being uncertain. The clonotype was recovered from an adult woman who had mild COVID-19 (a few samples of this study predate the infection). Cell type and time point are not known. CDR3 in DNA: TGCGCCAGCAGTCAATCGCTGGGGACAGACCCTTACTTCCAGTACTTC. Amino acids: CASSQSLGTDPYFQYF.